These 28 T cell receptor beta chains were sequenced from one sample in a study of shared clonotypes between healthy human individuals. It was CD45RO-negative cells, positively selected for CCR7, that made up naive CD8 cells, with terminally differentiated effector memory CD45RA+ cells excluded. This table comes from immunoSEQ multiplex PCR, and its TCRdb copy is limited to in-frame clones, with some not included. Among around 2.1 million clones listed, about 92% were seen once. What was sequenced was naive CD8+ T cells from PBMCs. Receptors originate from a man aged 18 to 30 in good health. Some clones in this sample may be carry-over from other donors' samples.

About this clone: The sample contains more than one DNA sequence encoding this CDR3. This chain connects TRBV5-6 to TRBJ2-7; D is possibly TRBD1 (5 bases). V lost 0 bases and J lost 4, with 8 bases in between. The germline CDR1 and CDR2 sequences are SGHDT and YYEEEE. This CDR3 is built from 13 residues. As DNA, the CDR3 is TGTGCCAGCAGCTTGGGGGGCCGGTACGAGCAGTACTTC. Residues: CASSLGGRYEQYF. The variable domain in full, completed from reference TRBV5-6 and TRBJ2-7, reads DAGVTQSPTHLIKTRGQQVTLRCSPKSGHDTVSWYQQALGQGPQFIFQYYEEEERQRGNFPDRFSGHQFPNYSSELNVNALLLGDSALYLCASSLGGRYEQYFGPGTRLTVT.

The chain uses TRBV9 and TRBJ2-7; a weak D match, TRBD2 (6 bases). The germline V and J ends were trimmed by 4 bases and 0 bases, with 20 bases remaining between them. The CDR3 extends over 17 amino acids. From germline, CDR1 is SGDLS and CDR2 YYNGEE. The CDR3 is CASSSPLDGGDSYEQYF. The CDR3 region has the DNA TGTGCCAGCAGCTCTCCGCTCGACGGAGGGGACTCCTACGAGCAGTACTTC.

The chain couples TRBV10-1 to TRBJ2-2; no definite D call. The CDR3 has 13 amino acids. The V end was cut by 10 bases, the J end by 1 base, with 10 bases between. From germline, CDR1 is WNHNN and CDR2 SYGVQD (reference sequence). Written as DNA, the CDR3 is TGCGCCACCTCAGGCAGGAACACCGGGGAGCTGTTTTTT. Translated: CATSGRNTGELFF.

This chain connects TRBV10-3 to TRBJ2-1, with D perhaps matching TRBD1 (5 bases). The CDR3 totals 16 residues. Germline lookup yields CDR1 ENHRY and CDR2 SYGVKD. Trimming took 2 bases from V and 2 from J, leaving 13 bases between them. The CDR3 DNA sequence: TGTGCCATCAGTGAGAGAACAGGAGTACCCTACAATGAGCAGTTCTTC. Translating it yields CAISERTGVPYNEQFF.

About this clone itself: The same CDR3 is also encoded by other DNA sequences in this sample. This chain joins TRBV4-1 and TRBJ2-5; possibly TRBD1 for D (5 bases). CDR1 is MGHRA, CDR2 YSYEKL, per germline. The ends were cut back, 3 bases at V and 0 bases at J, with 8 bases in the middle. CDR3 size: 14 residues. The CDR3 region has the DNA TGCGCCAGCAGCCACAGACAGAACCAAGAGACCCAGTACTTC. This codes for CASSHRQNQETQYF.

The genes are TRBV9 and TRBJ2-3; 13 bases agree with TRBD2. The germline V gene encodes CDR1 SGDLS and CDR2 YYNGEE. The CDR3 has 18 amino acids. V was pared by 2 bases and J by 0 bases, with 6 bases of the junction left unmatched. DNA for the CDR3: TGTGCCAGCAGCGTCGGACTAGCGGGAGCTTCTAGCACAGATACGCAGTATTTT. As protein: CASSVGLAGASSTDTQYF.

The chain joins TRBV27 to TRBJ1-5; the match to TRBD1 covers 9 bases. The CDR3 is made up of 17 amino acids. The germline V gene has CDR1 MNHEY and CDR2 SMNVEV (reference sequence). V was clipped by 2 bases and J by 6 bases; unmatched bases: 11. CDR3 loop: CASSLVGGQGGSQPQHF. The CDR3 DNA is TGTGCCAGCAGTTTAGTTGGGGGACAGGGAGGGAGTCAGCCCCAGCATTTT.

The gene calls are TRBV4-1 and TRBJ1-2; 9 positions agree with TRBD1. Unmatched junction bases numbered 18, after V lost 4 bases and J lost 6 bases. Germline V gene data show CDR1 as MGHRA and CDR2 as YSYEKL. The CDR3 is made up of 18 amino acids. CDR3 sequence reads: CASSRNPGQGGLVDGYTF. The CDR3 region has the DNA TGCGCCAGCAGCCGCAACCCGGGACAGGGCGGTTTAGTGGATGGCTACACCTTC.

This chain links TRBV9 with TRBJ2-2; weak D call: TRBD1 (7 bases). Germline V gene data show CDR1 as SGDLS and CDR2 as YYNGEE. The V gene lost 0 bases and the J gene lost 6 bases, with 24 bases spanning the gap. The CDR3 totals 19 residues. CDR3: CASSVAPRTTGVGAGELFF. The DNA for the CDR3 is TGTGCCAGCAGCGTAGCCCCCCGGACTACAGGGGTTGGCGCCGGGGAGCTGTTTTTT.

This chain joins TRBV19 and TRBJ1-2; 11 bases agree with TRBD1. From germline, CDR1 is LNHDA and CDR2 SQIVND (reference sequence). With 6 bases clipped from V and 2 bases from J, the junction kept 11 bases outside the gene matches. The CDR3 runs to 17 residues. CDR3 DNA: TGTGCCAGTAGATGGACAGGGGGCGTTCAGGAGAACTATGGCTACACCTTC. It yields the protein CASRWTGGVQENYGYTF.

The chain carries TRBV4-1 and TRBJ2-1, with no clear D. Trimming cost V 3 bases and J 6 bases, with 12 bases left between them. There are 14 residues in the CDR3. Germline CDR1 reads MGHRA; CDR2 reads YSYEKL. The CDR3 loop reads CASSQAVGRNEQFF. The CDR3 DNA sequence: TGCGCCAGCAGCCAGGCTGTTGGACGCAATGAGCAGTTCTTC.

The V call is TRBV7-8, the J call TRBJ2-3; D perhaps matches TRBD1 (5 bases). The CDR3 loop spans 14 amino acids. From germline, CDR1 is SGHVS and CDR2 FQNEAQ. V lost 5 bases, J lost 4 bases, and 13 bases lay in between. The CDR3 sequence is CASSVLQGADTQYF. The CDR3 DNA sequence: TGTGCCAGCAGCGTACTCCAGGGTGCAGATACGCAGTATTTT.

As for this clone: The same CDR3 can be traced to other DNA sequences in this sample. This chain links TRBV19 with TRBJ2-7; 10 bases align to TRBD2. CDR3 length: 15 amino acids. V was pared by 4 bases and J by 2 bases, with 5 bases of the junction left unmatched. In germline, CDR1 is LNHDA, CDR2 SQIVND (reference sequence). The CDR3 sequence: CASSTRTSGTYEQYF. The CDR3 region has the DNA TGTGCCAGTAGTACAAGGACTAGCGGCACCTACGAGCAGTACTTC.

For this clone: This may be a read error, as it is one base from a much larger clone. This sample includes further DNA sequences coding for the same CDR3. The chain carries TRBV9 and TRBJ2-7; 7 bases agree with TRBD2. This CDR3 spans 15 amino acids. J gave up 1 base and V 0 bases, and 4 bases lay outside the gene matches. Germline CDR1 SGDLS, CDR2 YYNGEE. The CDR3 bases are TGTGCCAGCAGCGTAGGGGATAGCGGGTCCTACGAGCAGTACTTC. Encoded protein: CASSVGDSGSYEQYF.

The rearrangement uses TRBV28 and TRBJ1-1, with 12 nucleotides matching TRBD1. CDR1 is MDHEN, CDR2 SYDVKM, per germline. The V and J ends lost 3 bases and 2 bases, in that order; junction bases with no gene match: 10. The CDR3 runs 18 residues. In DNA, the CDR3 is TGTGCCAGCAGTTTCACCGGGGGGACAGGGGGCCTTAACACTGAAGCTTTCTTT. As protein: CASSFTGGTGGLNTEAFF.

As to this clone: Different DNA sequences within this sample yield the same CDR3. V is TRBV27 and J is TRBJ1-1, with a tentative D call TRBD1 (5 bases). There are 14 residues in the CDR3. CDR1 is MNHEY and CDR2 is SMNVEV in the germline V gene (reference sequence). V was cut by 5 bases and J by 4 bases, with 14 bases left in between. This CDR3 is CASSPRQGGTEAFF. The CDR3 bases are TGTGCCAGCAGTCCTCGCCAGGGAGGCACTGAAGCTTTCTTT.

V gene TRBV5-1 combines with J gene TRBJ2-3; D might be TRBD2 (6 bases). The germline V and J ends were trimmed by 4 bases and 1 base, with 16 bases remaining between them. The germline gives CDR1 SGHRS, CDR2 YFSETQ. This CDR3 has 16 amino acids. For the CDR3, the DNA is TGCGCCAGCAGCCCGGAACCCGCTAGCGGCACAGATACGCAGTATTTT. This gives the protein CASSPEPASGTDTQYF.

J is TRBJ2-1 and V is TRBV27, with D perhaps matching TRBD2 (6 bases). Germline loops: CDR1 MNHEY, CDR2 SMNVEV (reference sequence). V was trimmed by 2 bases and J by 7 bases, leaving 12 bases between them. The CDR3 consists of 14 residues. The CDR3 sequence is CASSLTGAGNEQFF. The CDR3 DNA reads as TGTGCCAGCAGTTTAACGGGAGCAGGGAATGAGCAGTTCTTC.

The DNA for the CDR3 is TGTGCCAGCAGCGTACAGGGGGCGCGGTACGAGCAGTACTTC. The encoded protein is CASSVQGARYEQYF. This chain joins TRBV7-8 and TRBJ2-7; 9 nucleotides align to TRBD1. The CDR3 is 14 residues long. V was pared by 5 bases and J by 4 bases, with 6 bases of the junction left unmatched. The germline gives CDR1 SGHVS, CDR2 FQNEAQ.

The gene calls are TRBV7-9 and TRBJ2-2; no reliable D call. Germline V gene data show CDR1 as SEHNR and CDR2 as FQNEAQ (reference sequence). The CDR3 is made up of 18 amino acids. With 5 bases removed from V and 2 bases from J, the gap between germline ends came to 21 bases. CDR3 amino acids: CASSTRDQTYYNTGELFF. Here the CDR3 DNA reads TGTGCCAGCAGCACGCGCGACCAGACTTACTATAACACCGGGGAGCTGTTTTTT.

The table lists this clone with a count of one. V gene TRBV9 combines with J gene TRBJ2-2, with TRBD2 matching 15 bases. This CDR3 comprises 16 residues. V gave up 3 bases and J gave up 6 bases; unmatched junction bases: 3. Germline V gene sequence: CDR1 SGDLS, CDR2 YYNGEE. CDR3 nucleotides: TGTGCCAGCAGCGCAGGGACTAGCGGGAGGCCCGGGGAGCTGTTTTTT. As protein: CASSAGTSGRPGELFF.

The genes are TRBV2 and TRBJ1-2; D perhaps matches TRBD1 (6 bases). The CDR3 is 15 amino acids. Trimming shortened V by 10 bases and J by 4 bases, and 22 bases separated the two germline ends. Looked up from germline, CDR1 is SNHLY and CDR2 is FYNNEI. The CDR3 DNA is TGTGCCACCGATCCCCCCAGTGGACAGACCTATGGCTACACCTTC. This sequence encodes CATDPPSGQTYGYTF.

V gene TRBV28 combines with J gene TRBJ1-2; no clear D gene. There are 14 residues in the CDR3. With 3 bases removed from V and 2 bases from J, the gap between germline ends came to 10 bases. Germline V gene data show CDR1 as MDHEN and CDR2 as SYDVKM. As DNA, the CDR3 is TGTGCCAGCAGTTTCCCGCCGGGGAACTATGGCTACACCTTC. As protein: CASSFPPGNYGYTF.

The J gene is TRBJ1-1, the V gene TRBV4-1, with TRBD1 matching 7 bases. Unmatched junction bases numbered 4, after V lost 2 bases and J lost 1 base. This CDR3 is built from 15 residues. In germline, CDR1 is MGHRA, CDR2 YSYEKL. The CDR3 DNA sequence: TGCGCCAGCAGCCAAACGGGACAGCAGAACACTGAAGCTTTCTTT. It codes for CASSQTGQQNTEAFF.

J is TRBJ1-1 and V is TRBV6-1; TRBD1 agrees at 7 bases. Germline loops: CDR1 MNHNS, CDR2 SASEGT. The CDR3 consists of 13 residues. Germline trimming cut 6 bases from V and 6 bases from J; bases unmatched to any gene: 7. The CDR3 here is CASRSYDRAEAFF. The CDR3 bases are TGTGCCAGCAGATCATACGACAGGGCTGAAGCTTTCTTT.

The chain joins TRBV28 to TRBJ2-1; 8 nucleotides line up with TRBD1. The germline CDR1 and CDR2 sequences are MDHEN and SYDVKM. The length of the CDR3 is 15 residues. With 3 bases clipped from V and 9 bases from J, the junction kept 10 bases outside the gene matches. The CDR3 nucleotides are TGTGCCAGCAGTTTTCGGGCAGGGGGCCGCGGTGAGCAGTTCTTC. This encodes CASSFRAGGRGEQFF.

The chain is built from TRBV28 and TRBJ2-3; 12 nucleotides line up with TRBD2. V lost 4 bases, J lost 0 bases, and 2 bases stayed unmatched. The V gene's germline CDR1 is MDHEN and CDR2 SYDVKM. This CDR3 has 16 amino acids. In DNA, the CDR3 is TGTGCCAGCAGTTGGACTAGCGGGGTTAGCACAGATACGCAGTATTTT. It encodes CASSWTSGVSTDTQYF. The variable domain in full, completed from reference TRBV28 and TRBJ2-3, reads DVKVTQSSRYLVKRTGEKVFLECVQDMDHENMFWYRQDPGLGLRLIYFSYDVKMKEKGDIPEGYSVSREKKERFSLILESASTNQTSMYLCASSWTSGVSTDTQYFGPGTRLTVL.

The chain joins TRBV7-2 to TRBJ2-3; no reliable D call. Germline V gene sequence: CDR1 SGHTA, CDR2 FQGNSA. The CDR3 runs to 14 residues. Trimming stripped 5 bases from V and 1 base from J, with 10 bases between. This chain's CDR3 is CASSLSRRTDTQYF. The CDR3 DNA reads as TGTGCCAGCAGCCTAAGCCGGCGCACAGATACGCAGTATTTT. Full variable domain (outside the CDR3, taken from reference TRBV7-2 and TRBJ2-3): GAGVSQSPSNKVTEKGKDVELRCDPISGHTALYWYRQSLGQGLEFLIYFQGNSAPDKSGLPSDRFSAERTGGSVSTLTIQRTQQEDSAVYLCASSLSRRTDTQYFGPGTRLTVL.